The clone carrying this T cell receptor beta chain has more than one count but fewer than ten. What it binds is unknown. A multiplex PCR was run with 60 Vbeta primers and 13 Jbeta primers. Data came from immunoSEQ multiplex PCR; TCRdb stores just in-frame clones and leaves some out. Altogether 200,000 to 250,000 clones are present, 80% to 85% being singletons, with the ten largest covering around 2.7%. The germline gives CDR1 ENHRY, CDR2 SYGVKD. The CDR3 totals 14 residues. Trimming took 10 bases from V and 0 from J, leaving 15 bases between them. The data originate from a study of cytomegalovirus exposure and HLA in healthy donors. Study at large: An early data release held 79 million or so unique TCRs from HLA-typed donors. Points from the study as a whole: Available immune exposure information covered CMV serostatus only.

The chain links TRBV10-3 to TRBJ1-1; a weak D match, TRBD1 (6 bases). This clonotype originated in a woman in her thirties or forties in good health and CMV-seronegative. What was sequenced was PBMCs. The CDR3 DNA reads TGTGCCAGCGAGGGGGGGGTTATGAACACTGAAGCTTTCTTT. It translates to CASEGGVMNTEAFF.